These 32 T cell receptor beta chains were all obtained from the same sample, sequenced in a study of blood T cell repertoires in COVID-19. The protocol was immunoSEQ multiplex PCR, while the TCRdb copy is restricted to in-frame clones and leaves out a portion. The data show about 130,000 clones, around 79% seen once. Specimen: peripheral blood. These receptors were obtained from an older woman with COVID-19, enrolled during active disease.

The V gene is TRBV11-1, the J gene TRBJ2-3; perhaps TRBD1 as D (5 bases). From germline, CDR1 is SGHAT and CDR2 FQDESV (reference sequence). V was trimmed by 1 base and J by 0 bases, leaving 11 bases between them. The CDR3 length is 16 residues. CDR3 DNA: TGTGCCAGCAGCTTAGTAGGGGTCGGAAGCACAGATACGCAGTATTTT. Translated: CASSLVGVGSTDTQYF.

The chain uses TRBV20-1 and TRBJ2-1; unclear D gene. With 3 bases removed from V and 8 bases from J, the gap between germline ends came to 8 bases. This CDR3 spans 11 amino acids. Germline-derived CDR1 and CDR2 are DFQATT and SNEGSKA (reference sequence). The CDR3 coding sequence is TGCAGTGCTAGTCTAGTGGATGAGCAGTTCTTC. Protein sequence: CSASLVDEQFF.

The gene calls are TRBV30 and TRBJ2-5; maybe TRBD1 (5 bases). Germline assignment: CDR1 GTSNPN and CDR2 SVGIG (reference sequence). V lost 4 bases, J lost 5 bases, and 17 bases lay in between. This CDR3 contains 14 residues. The CDR3 DNA is TGTGCCTGGAAGCGACAAGGGGTTGGGGAGACCCAGTACTTC. Its protein is CAWKRQGVGETQYF.

The rearrangement uses TRBV24-1 and TRBJ2-1; 7 bases map to TRBD2. J lost 6 bases, V lost 0 bases, and 7 bases had no gene match. The CDR3 runs 16 residues. The germline V gene encodes CDR1 KGHDR and CDR2 SFDVKD. Written as DNA, the CDR3 is TGTGCCACCAGTGATTTGCCTAGCGGTGCCTTCAATGAGCAGTTCTTC. It specifies CATSDLPSGAFNEQFF.

The rearrangement joins TRBV5-1 to TRBJ1-3, with D possibly TRBD1 on 6 matching bases. Germline V gene lookup returns CDR1 SGHRS and CDR2 YFSETQ. The CDR3 runs 15 residues. V lost 0 bases and J lost 0, with 7 bases in between. The CDR3 protein is CASSLEGGSGNTIYF. In DNA, the CDR3 is TGCGCCAGCAGCTTGGAAGGGGGCTCTGGAAACACCATATATTTT.

This clone turned up a few times. This chain joins TRBV27 and TRBJ2-1; 7 bases are a match to TRBD1. With 5 bases clipped from V and 12 bases from J, the junction kept 7 bases outside the gene matches. CDR3 length: 12 amino acids. Germline V gene lookup returns CDR1 MNHEY and CDR2 SMNVEV (reference sequence). CDR3 in DNA: TGTGCCAGCAGTATTCGACAGGGACGGCAGTTCTTC. It is translated as CASSIRQGRQFF.

The J gene is TRBJ1-6, the V gene TRBV16, with 7 bases aligning to TRBD1. CDR1 is KGHSY and CDR2 is FQNENV in the germline V gene. V was pared by 4 bases and J by 6 bases, with 6 bases of the junction left unmatched. The CDR3 spans 15 residues. The DNA for the CDR3 is TGTGCCAGCAGCCCGGGGACAGCCTCTAATTCACCCCTCCACTTT. Residues: CASSPGTASNSPLHF.

The J gene is TRBJ1-2, the V gene TRBV6-5; TRBD1 agrees at 8 bases. The germline V gene has CDR1 MNHEY and CDR2 SVGAGI. Trimming removed 6 bases from V and 4 bases from J; junction bases left unmatched: 4. The length of the CDR3 is 13 residues. CDR3 amino acids: CASRTGQVYGYTF. CDR3 bases: TGTGCCAGCAGGACGGGACAGGTCTATGGCTACACCTTC.

The rearrangement links TRBV7-3 to TRBJ1-2; unclear D gene. Trimming left V 5 bases short and J 2 bases short, with 18 bases between. CDR1 is SGHTA and CDR2 is FQGTGA in the germline V gene. This CDR3 has 16 amino acids. The DNA of the CDR3 is TGTGCCAGCAGCACTCGGGTCGGCCCGTTGAACTATGGCTACACCTTC. Translating it yields CASSTRVGPLNYGYTF.

The gene calls are TRBV4-2 and TRBJ1-4; D is uncertain. The CDR3 consists of 18 residues. Trimming stripped 1 base from V and 0 bases from J, with 15 bases between. Germline loops: CDR1 LGHNA, CDR2 YNFKEQ. DNA of the CDR3: TGTGCCAGCAGCCAAGGGGTTGGAGGGCAGGCAACTAATGAAAAACTGTTTTTT. Encoded protein: CASSQGVGGQATNEKLFF.

This clone has a handful of counts. The gene calls are TRBV30 and TRBJ1-3; 9 bases match TRBD1. The CDR3 totals 13 residues. J was trimmed by 3 bases and V by 8 bases; bases with no gene match: 5. The V gene's germline CDR1 is GTSNPN and CDR2 SVGIG (reference sequence). The CDR3 region has the DNA TGTGCCCGACAGGGGGAAGTTGGAAACACCATATATTTT. Its translation is CARQGEVGNTIYF.

The V call is TRBV5-1, the J call TRBJ2-3, with 7 bases that match TRBD2. From germline, CDR1 is SGHRS and CDR2 YFSETQ. The V and J ends lost 4 bases and 2 bases, in that order; junction bases with no gene match: 1. CDR3 size: 13 residues. The CDR3 nucleotides read TGCGCCAGCAGCCGGGGGGTCACAGATACGCAGTATTTT. Amino acid sequence: CASSRGVTDTQYF.

The chain joins TRBV18 to TRBJ1-1; D may be TRBD1 (5 bases). V was shortened by 8 bases and J by 0 bases, with 10 bases between the two germline ends. The CDR3 contains 13 residues. Germline V CDR1 and CDR2: KGHSH, LQKENI. CDR3 sequence: CASLRDLNTEAFF. The CDR3 nucleotides read TGTGCCAGCCTGCGGGACCTGAACACTGAAGCTTTCTTT.

This clone was found many times. The chain couples TRBV7-9 to TRBJ1-1; unclear D gene. CDR1 is SEHNR and CDR2 is FQNEAQ in the germline V gene (reference sequence). The CDR3 runs to 14 residues. Trimming removed 5 bases from V and 3 bases from J, with 13 bases in between. This CDR3 reads CASSRGRGDTEAFF. CDR3 nucleotide sequence: TGTGCCAGCAGCCGGGGTCGGGGTGACACTGAAGCTTTCTTT. Together with reference TRBV7-9 and TRBJ1-1, the CDR3 gives the full variable domain: DTGVSQNPRHKITKRGQNVTFRCDPISEHNRLYWYRQTLGQGPEFLTYFQNEAQLEKSRLLSDRFSAERPKGSFSTLEIQRTEQGDSAMYLCASSRGRGDTEAFFGQGTRLTVV.

The V call is TRBV3-1 (or the pseudogene TRBV3-2), the J call TRBJ1-1, with 11 nucleotides matching TRBD1. V was clipped by 3 bases and J by 6 bases; unmatched bases: 6. The CDR3 extends over 15 amino acids. The germline V gene has CDR1 LGHDT and CDR2 YNNKEL (reference sequence). The CDR3 loop is CASSHGDRGLSEAFF. CDR3 in DNA: TGTGCCAGCAGCCACGGGGACAGGGGGTTGTCTGAAGCTTTCTTT.

This clone was seen more than once but under ten times. The gene calls are TRBV27 and TRBJ1-2; D gene ambiguous. Trimming left V 2 bases short and J 0 bases short, with 13 bases between. Germline CDR1 and CDR2: MNHEY and SMNVEV (reference sequence). The CDR3 spans 16 residues. The DNA of the CDR3 is TGTGCCAGCAGTTTAGACTCTTCCCAAGCTAACTATGGCTACACCTTC. It encodes CASSLDSSQANYGYTF.

This chain links TRBV6-1 with TRBJ2-4; no reliable D call. The germline V gene encodes CDR1 MNHNS and CDR2 SASEGT. The length of the CDR3 is 11 residues. V was clipped by 3 bases and J by 7 bases, with 4 bases between them. The CDR3 region is CASSEANIQYF. The CDR3 region has the DNA TGTGCCAGCAGTGAGGCCAACATTCAGTACTTC.

The chain combines TRBV6-6 with TRBJ1-2; D remains unclear. The CDR3 has 14 residues. V was pared by 2 bases and J by 7 bases, with 14 bases between. Germline V gene sequence: CDR1 MNHNY, CDR2 SVGAGI (reference sequence). The CDR3 bases are TGTGCCAGCAGTTACGAGCTCGTGAATCGTGGCTACACCTTC. It translates to CASSYELVNRGYTF.

This clone turned up a few times. The CDR3 nucleotides are TGTGCCAGCAGCCCCCAACAGGGAAGGATTAGGGAGACCCAGTACTTC. Its protein product is CASSPQQGRIRETQYF. The rearrangement joins TRBV9 to TRBJ2-5; the D gene is possibly TRBD1 (6 bases). The CDR3 length is 16 residues. The V end was cut by 4 bases, the J end by 5 bases, with 21 bases between. CDR1 SGDLS and CDR2 YYNGEE come from the germline V gene.

The chain links TRBV7-2 to TRBJ2-3; D gene ambiguous. V was pared by 4 bases and J by 3 bases, with 8 bases between. The CDR3 is made up of 13 amino acids. Germline CDR1 reads SGHTA; CDR2 reads FQGNSA. The CDR3 spells CASSSQVTDTQYF. The CDR3 region has the DNA TGTGCCAGCAGCTCCCAGGTTACAGATACGCAGTATTTT.

The chain is built from TRBV2 and TRBJ1-6; maybe TRBD1 (6 bases). The germline V and J ends were trimmed by 8 bases and 7 bases, with 12 bases remaining between them. CDR1 and CDR2 from the germline V gene are SNHLY and FYNNEI. The length of the CDR3 is 13 residues. The CDR3 DNA reads TGTGCCAGCGCTACAGGGCCAAATTCACCCCTCCACTTT. This gives the protein CASATGPNSPLHF. The whole variable domain, filled in from reference TRBV2 and TRBJ1-6, reads EPEVTQTPSHQVTQMGQEVILRCVPISNHLYFYWYRQILGQKVEFLVSFYNNEISEKSEIFDDQFSVERPDGSNFTLKIRSTKLEDSAMYFCASATGPNSPLHFGNGTRLTVT.

V is TRBV13 and J is TRBJ2-5; 7 bases fit TRBD2. The CDR3 has 15 amino acids. Trimming removed 2 bases from V and 0 bases from J; junction bases left unmatched: 3. Germline values: CDR1 PRHDT, CDR2 FYEKMQ (reference sequence). CDR3 in amino acids: CASSLQRGYQETQYF. Written as DNA, the CDR3 is TGTGCCAGCAGCTTACAGCGGGGTTACCAAGAGACCCAGTACTTC.

The chain couples TRBV2 to TRBJ2-7, with 7 nucleotides matching TRBD2. The germline V gene encodes CDR1 SNHLY and CDR2 FYNNEI. V lost 8 bases, J lost 3 bases, and 10 bases stayed unmatched. This CDR3 has 14 amino acids. As DNA, the CDR3 is TGTGCCAGCGCCTACCGCGGGAGCGACTACGAGCAGTACTTC. Translation gives CASAYRGSDYEQYF.

The rearrangement joins TRBV27 to TRBJ1-5, with TRBD1 as a possible D gene (5 bases). Trimming took 5 bases from V and 6 from J, leaving 20 bases between them. The CDR3 has 16 residues. CDR1 is MNHEY and CDR2 is SMNVEV in the germline V gene (reference sequence). The CDR3 region is CASSPSGGDSGQPQHF. In nucleotides, the CDR3 is TGTGCCAGCAGTCCGTCGGGAGGGGACTCGGGTCAGCCCCAGCATTTT.

This clone was counted many times. The chain recombines TRBV7-9 with TRBJ2-7; TRBD2 is a possible D gene (6 bases). Trimming took off 8 bases at V and 1 base at J, with 12 bases between the two ends. Germline CDR1 reads SEHNR; CDR2 reads FQNEAQ (reference sequence). The CDR3 is 13 amino acids. CDR3 DNA: TGTGCCAGCTCCGGGGGTAGGTCCTACGAGCAGTACTTC. It specifies CASSGGRSYEQYF.

The chain is built from TRBV5-6 and TRBJ2-7; D uncertain. The CDR3 totals 14 residues. V dropped 0 bases and J dropped 2 bases, with 9 bases sitting between them. The germline V gene encodes CDR1 SGHDT and CDR2 YYEEEE. In DNA form, the CDR3 reads TGTGCCAGCAGCTTGGTACTACCGCCCTACGAGCAGTACTTC. This encodes CASSLVLPPYEQYF.

The gene calls are TRBV12-3 or TRBV12-4 and TRBJ1-2, with 7 bases identical to TRBD1. The CDR3 covers 13 residues. Losses at the gene ends were 7 bases for V and 2 bases for J; bases not matched to a gene: 4. The CDR3 protein is CASNPGQNYGYTF. DNA of the CDR3: TGTGCCAGCAATCCGGGACAGAACTATGGCTACACCTTC.

The chain employs TRBV24-1 and TRBJ2-1; 8 nucleotides match TRBD2. Trimming at V came to 5 bases and at J to 3 bases, leaving 5 bases not matched to a gene. The CDR3 covers 15 residues. CDR1 and CDR2 from the germline V gene are KGHDR and SFDVKD. The CDR3, as DNA: TGTGCCACCAGTGTAAGCGGGGGATACTACAATGAGCAGTTCTTC. This codes for CATSVSGGYYNEQFF.

The chain joins TRBV5-1 to TRBJ1-1; perhaps TRBD1 as D (6 bases). V shed 1 base and J shed 4 bases, with 11 bases lying between them. CDR1 SGHRS and CDR2 YFSETQ come from the germline V gene. The CDR3 has 14 amino acids. CDR3 in amino acids: CASSLRSGATEAFF. Written as DNA, the CDR3 is TGCGCCAGCAGCTTGAGGTCAGGGGCCACTGAAGCTTTCTTT.

The chain combines TRBV11-2 with TRBJ2-3, with TRBD2 matching 8 bases. After removal of 3 bases from V and 1 base from J, the junction contained 3 bases not matched to a gene. The CDR3 sequence is 15 residues long. CDR1 SGHAT and CDR2 FQNNGV come from the germline V gene. The CDR3 coding sequence is TGTGCCAGCAGCTTCCGGGGGGGCGGCACAGATACGCAGTATTTT. This gives the protein CASSFRGGGTDTQYF.

This clone was recorded a few times. At one of its ends the junction is not consistent with the germline gene, which may arise from a read error. The CDR3, as DNA: TGTGCTAGCAGCGCGAGCGGGGAAGGCACAGATACGCAGTATTTT. It is translated as CASSASGEGTDTQYF. The chain employs TRBV7-7 and TRBJ2-3; 7 nucleotides match TRBD2. The CDR3 spans 15 residues. The germline gives CDR1 SSHAT, CDR2 FNYEAQ (reference sequence).

V gene TRBV5-1 combines with J gene TRBJ1-2; the D is unclear. The CDR3 length is 15 residues. The germline gives CDR1 SGHRS, CDR2 YFSETQ. With 5 bases removed from V and 4 bases from J, the gap between germline ends came to 18 bases. DNA for the CDR3: TGCGCCAGCAGTCTGGGAGGCCCGACGGCCTATGGCTACACCTTC. Protein product: CASSLGGPTAYGYTF.